This T cell receptor (beta chain) appears in the sequencing data of a study of cytomegalovirus exposure and HLA in healthy donors. The germline gives CDR1 SEHNR, CDR2 FQNEAQ (reference sequence). The CDR3 sequence is 15 residues long. Trimming took 4 bases from V and 2 from J; bases not matched to a gene: 5. Study-level points and caveats: Prior analysis indicated that the majority of TCR beta V segments exhibited productivity approximately 87% or approximately 30% of the time.

PCR involved 60 Vbeta and 13 Jbeta primers. Under the authors' procedure: Later analysis identified tens of millions of unique TCR beta chains, approximately 11 million shared. Only in-frame clones appear in the TCRdb table, and some are missing; sequencing was by immunoSEQ multiplex PCR. The D gene and trimming were derived from the DNA, and the V and J assignments and clone size from that table. The repertoire holds about 120,000 clones, with roughly 80% as singletons. About this clone: The target antigen is unknown.

At sampling all donors were nominally healthy, likely with unrecorded immune exposures. J is TRBJ2-7 and V is TRBV7-9; 10 bases align to TRBD1. The TCR comes from a woman in her thirties or forties in good health and CMV-seropositive. The sample comprised PBMCs. CDR3 residues: CASSSIDRGPYEQYF. CDR3 nucleotide sequence: TGTGCCAGCAGCTCAATCGACAGGGGGCCCTACGAGCAGTACTTC.